This TCR beta chain was found in a study of cytomegalovirus exposure and HLA in healthy donors. Looking at the study overall: Out of 398 genotyped donors, roughly 78% belonged to the Caucasian-associated ancestry cluster. Overall study findings and caveats: Cytomegalovirus-associated TCR beta chains were listed, numbering 150 to 200.

In the PCR, 60 Vbeta and 13 Jbeta primers were used. In the study's own analysis: Counted up in a later analysis, unique TCR beta chains came to 60 million to 95 million, with some 11 million shared. The repertoire was sequenced with immunoSEQ multiplex PCR; TCRdb's copy has only in-frame clones and lacks some. From that table come the V and J calls and clone size; the DNA was used to work out D and trimming. The sample contains about 100,000 clones, more than 65% of which appear only once. The V end lost 1 base, the J end lost 6 bases, and 7 bases lay between the germline ends. Per the germline V gene, CDR1 is MNHNS and CDR2 is SASEGT. The CDR3 is made up of 13 amino acids. Concerning this clone itself: Its antigen is unknown.

The TCR originated in a woman in her fifties or sixties in good health and CMV-seropositive. Sequencing input: PBMCs. The V gene is TRBV6-1, the J gene TRBJ2-1, with no clear D. The CDR3 DNA is TGTGCCAGCAGTGAAGTAGACTTCAATGAGCAGTTCTTC. Amino acids: CASSEVDFNEQFF.